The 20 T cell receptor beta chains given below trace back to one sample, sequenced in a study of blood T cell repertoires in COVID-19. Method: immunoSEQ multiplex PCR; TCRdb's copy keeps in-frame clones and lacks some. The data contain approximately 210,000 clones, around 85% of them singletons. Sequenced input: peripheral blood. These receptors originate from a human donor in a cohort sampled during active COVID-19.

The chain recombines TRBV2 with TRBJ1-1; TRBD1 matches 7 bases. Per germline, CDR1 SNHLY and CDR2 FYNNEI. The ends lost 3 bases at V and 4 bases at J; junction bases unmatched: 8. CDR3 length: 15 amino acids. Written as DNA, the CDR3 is TGTGCCAGCAGTGACGAGACAGGGTCGGCCACTGAAGCTTTCTTT. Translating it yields CASSDETGSATEAFF.

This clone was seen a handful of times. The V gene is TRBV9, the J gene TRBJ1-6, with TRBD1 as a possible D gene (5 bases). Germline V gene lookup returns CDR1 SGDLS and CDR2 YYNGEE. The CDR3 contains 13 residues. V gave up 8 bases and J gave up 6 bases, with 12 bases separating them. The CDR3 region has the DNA TGTGCCAGTAGCCCGGGGGTTAATTCACCCCTCCACTTT. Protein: CASSPGVNSPLHF.

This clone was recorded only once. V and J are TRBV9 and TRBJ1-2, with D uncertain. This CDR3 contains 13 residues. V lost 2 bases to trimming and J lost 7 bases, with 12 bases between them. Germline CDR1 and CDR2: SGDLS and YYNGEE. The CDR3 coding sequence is TGTGCCAGCAGCGTCAGCAGCGGATCTGGCTACACCTTC. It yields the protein CASSVSSGSGYTF.

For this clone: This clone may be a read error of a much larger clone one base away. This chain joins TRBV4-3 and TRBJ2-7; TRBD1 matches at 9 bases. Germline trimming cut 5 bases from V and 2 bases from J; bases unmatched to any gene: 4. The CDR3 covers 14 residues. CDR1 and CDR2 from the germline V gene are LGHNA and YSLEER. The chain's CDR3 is CASSARQGAYEQYF. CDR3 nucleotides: TGCGCCAGCAGCGCCCGACAGGGGGCCTACGAGCAGTACTTC.

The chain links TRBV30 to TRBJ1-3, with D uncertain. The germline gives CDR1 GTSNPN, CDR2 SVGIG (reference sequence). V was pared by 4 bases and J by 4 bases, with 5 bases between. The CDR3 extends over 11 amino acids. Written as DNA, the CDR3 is TGTGCCTGGACCTCGGGAAACACCATATATTTT. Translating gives CAWTSGNTIYF.

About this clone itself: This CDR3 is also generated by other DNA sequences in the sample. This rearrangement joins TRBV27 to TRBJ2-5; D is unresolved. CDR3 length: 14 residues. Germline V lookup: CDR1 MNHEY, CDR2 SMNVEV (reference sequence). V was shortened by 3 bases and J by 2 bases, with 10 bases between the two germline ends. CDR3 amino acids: CASSLGSPQETQYF. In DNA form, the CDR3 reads TGTGCCAGCAGTTTGGGCAGTCCGCAAGAGACCCAGTACTTC.

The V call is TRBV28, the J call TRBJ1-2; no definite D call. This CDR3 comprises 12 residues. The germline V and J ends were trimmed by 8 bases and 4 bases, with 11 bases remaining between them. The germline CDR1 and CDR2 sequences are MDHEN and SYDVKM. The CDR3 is CASVAGGYGYTF. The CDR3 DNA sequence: TGTGCCAGCGTTGCGGGTGGCTATGGCTACACCTTC.

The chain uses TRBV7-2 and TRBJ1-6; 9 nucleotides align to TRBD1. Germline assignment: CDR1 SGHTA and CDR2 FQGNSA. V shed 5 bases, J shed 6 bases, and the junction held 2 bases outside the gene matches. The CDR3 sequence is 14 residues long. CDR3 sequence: CASSPDRGNSPLHF. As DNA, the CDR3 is TGTGCCAGCAGCCCGGACAGGGGTAATTCACCCCTCCACTTT.

The CDR3 DNA is TGTGCCAGCGGGCAGGCAGGGTTTCCTTCCTACGAGCAGTACTTC. Its translation: CASGQAGFPSYEQYF. The V and J genes are TRBV27 and TRBJ2-7; possible D gene TRBD1, 5 bases. The germline V and J ends were trimmed by 8 bases and 1 base, with 18 bases remaining between them. The V gene's germline CDR1 is MNHEY and CDR2 SMNVEV (reference sequence). The CDR3 is 15 amino acids.

CDR3 residues: CASSFLRTSGYEQYF. CDR3 bases: TGTGCCAGCAGTTTCCTGCGGACTAGCGGTTACGAGCAGTACTTC. This chain joins TRBV6-2 or TRBV6-3 and TRBJ2-7; 10 bases map to TRBD2. The V segment lost 4 bases and the J segment 4 bases; nucleotides outside the gene matches: 7. This CDR3 comprises 15 residues. CDR1 is MNHEY, CDR2 SVGEGT, per germline.

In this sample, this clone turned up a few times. The CDR3 region has the DNA TGTGCCAGCAGTCGGGGGACAGGGGGTCGTTGGACTGAAGCTTTCTTT. Translated, it gives CASSRGTGGRWTEAFF. V and J are TRBV25-1 and TRBJ1-1; 11 bases map to TRBD1. The CDR3 covers 16 residues. With V trimmed by 5 bases and J by 5 bases, 10 bases remained unmatched. Germline CDR1 and CDR2: MGHDK and SYGVNS.

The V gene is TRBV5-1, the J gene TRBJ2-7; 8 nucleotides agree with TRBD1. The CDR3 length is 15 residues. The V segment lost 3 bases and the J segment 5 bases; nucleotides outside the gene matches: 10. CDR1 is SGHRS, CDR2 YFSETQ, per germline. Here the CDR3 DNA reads TGCGCCAGCAGCTCTCGGACAGGGCGGGTTGACGAGCAGTACTTC. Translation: CASSSRTGRVDEQYF.

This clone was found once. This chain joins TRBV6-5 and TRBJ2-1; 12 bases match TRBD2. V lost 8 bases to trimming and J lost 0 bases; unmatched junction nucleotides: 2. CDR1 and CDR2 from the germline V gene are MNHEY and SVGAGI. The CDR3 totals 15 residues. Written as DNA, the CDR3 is TGTGCCAGCGGACTAGCGGGAAGCTCCTACAATGAGCAGTTCTTC. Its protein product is CASGLAGSSYNEQFF.

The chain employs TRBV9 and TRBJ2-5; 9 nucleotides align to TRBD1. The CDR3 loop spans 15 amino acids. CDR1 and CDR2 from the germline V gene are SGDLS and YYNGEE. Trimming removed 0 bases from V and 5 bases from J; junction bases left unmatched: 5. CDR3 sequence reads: CASSVGWGQGETQYF. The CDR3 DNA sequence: TGTGCCAGCAGCGTAGGTTGGGGACAGGGTGAGACCCAGTACTTC. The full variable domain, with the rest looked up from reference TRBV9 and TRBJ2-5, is DSGVTQTPKHLITATGQRVTLRCSPRSGDLSVYWYQQSLDQGLQFLIQYYNGEERAKGNILERFSAQQFPDLHSELNLSSLELGDSALYFCASSVGWGQGETQYFGPGTRLLVL.

The CDR3 region has the DNA TGTGCCAGCAGTTACGGGACAGGGGGCCCCAAATTGAATGGCTACACCTTC. Amino acid sequence: CASSYGTGGPKLNGYTF. The gene calls are TRBV6-2 or TRBV6-3 and TRBJ1-2, with 12 bases fitting TRBD1. V trimming: 2 bases; J trimming: 6 bases; junction bases outside the gene matches: 10. The CDR3 consists of 17 residues. From germline, CDR1 is MNHEY and CDR2 SVGEGT.

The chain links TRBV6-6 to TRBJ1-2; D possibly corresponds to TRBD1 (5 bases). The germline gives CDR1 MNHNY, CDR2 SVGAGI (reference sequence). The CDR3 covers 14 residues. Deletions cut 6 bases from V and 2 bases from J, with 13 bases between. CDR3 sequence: CASRGQVVNYGYTF. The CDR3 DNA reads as TGTGCCAGCAGGGGGCAGGTCGTAAACTATGGCTACACCTTC.

In DNA, the CDR3 is TGTGCCATCGGATGGGACAGGGGATACAATGAGCAGTTCTTC. Translated, it gives CAIGWDRGYNEQFF. The V and J genes are TRBV10-3 and TRBJ2-1; 10 bases fit TRBD1. Germline V gene lookup returns CDR1 ENHRY and CDR2 SYGVKD. The CDR3 sequence is 14 residues long. Losses at the gene ends were 8 bases for V and 4 bases for J; bases not matched to a gene: 5.

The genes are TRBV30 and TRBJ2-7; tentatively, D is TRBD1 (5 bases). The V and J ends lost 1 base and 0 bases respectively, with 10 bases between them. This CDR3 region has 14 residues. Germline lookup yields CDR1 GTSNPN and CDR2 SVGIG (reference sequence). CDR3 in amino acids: CAWSGTPNSYEQYF. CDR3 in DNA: TGTGCCTGGAGTGGGACACCTAACTCCTACGAGCAGTACTTC.

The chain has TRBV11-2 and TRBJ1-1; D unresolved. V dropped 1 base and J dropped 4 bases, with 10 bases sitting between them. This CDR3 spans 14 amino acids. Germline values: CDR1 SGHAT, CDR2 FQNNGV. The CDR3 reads CASSLGRASTEAFF. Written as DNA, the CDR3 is TGTGCCAGCAGCTTAGGGAGAGCAAGCACTGAAGCTTTCTTT.

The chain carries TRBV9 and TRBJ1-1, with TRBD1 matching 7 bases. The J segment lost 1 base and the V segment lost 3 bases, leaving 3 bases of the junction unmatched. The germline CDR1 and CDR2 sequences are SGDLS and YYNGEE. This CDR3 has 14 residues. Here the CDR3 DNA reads TGTGCCAGCAGCGCGGGACAGACGAACACTGAAGCTTTCTTT. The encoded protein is CASSAGQTNTEAFF.